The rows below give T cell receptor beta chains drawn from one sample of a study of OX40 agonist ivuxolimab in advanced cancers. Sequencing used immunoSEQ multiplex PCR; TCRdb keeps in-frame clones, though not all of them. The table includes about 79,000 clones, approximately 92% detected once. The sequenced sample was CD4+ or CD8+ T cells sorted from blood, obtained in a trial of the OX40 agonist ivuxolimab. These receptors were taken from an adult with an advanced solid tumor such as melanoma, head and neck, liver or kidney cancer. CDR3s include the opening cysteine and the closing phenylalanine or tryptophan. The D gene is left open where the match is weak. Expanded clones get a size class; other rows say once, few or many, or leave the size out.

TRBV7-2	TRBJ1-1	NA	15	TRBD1	TGTGCCAGCAGCTTACCACAGGGGGCGCGAACTGAAGCTTTCTTT	CASSLPQGARTEAFF
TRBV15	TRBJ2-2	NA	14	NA	TGTGCCACCAGCAGGACTACCGACACCGGGGAGCTGTTTTTT	CATSRTTDTGELFF
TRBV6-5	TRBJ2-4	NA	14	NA	TGTGCCAGCAGTTACTCCGGCAGGGTAGACATTCAGTACTTC	CASSYSGRVDIQYF
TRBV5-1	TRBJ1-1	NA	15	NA	TGCGCCAGCAGCCCCGGTACGGGGCCCGGCACTGAAGCTTTCTTT	CASSPGTGPGTEAFF
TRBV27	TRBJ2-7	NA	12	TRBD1	TGTGCCAGCAGGAGACAGGGCTACGAGCAGTACTTC	CASRRQGYEQYF
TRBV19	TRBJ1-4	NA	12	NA	TGTGCCAGTAGTATTCGAGGTGAAAAACTGTTTTTT	CASSIRGEKLFF
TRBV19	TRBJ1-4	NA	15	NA	TGTGCCAGTAGTATATCGAACGGAGTTAATGAAAAACTGTTTTTT	CASSISNGVNEKLFF
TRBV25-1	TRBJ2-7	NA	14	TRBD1	TGTGCCAGCAGTGATACGGCAGGGGGTTACGAGCAGTACTTC	CASSDTAGGYEQYF
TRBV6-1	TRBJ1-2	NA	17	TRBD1	TGTGCCAGCAGTGAACCCACCTCGACAGGGCTTTACTATGGCTACACCTTC	CASSEPTSTGLYYGYTF
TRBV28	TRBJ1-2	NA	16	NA	TGTGCCAGCAGTTTATGGTTGGAGGGGGCTAACTATGGCTACACCTTC	CASSLWLEGANYGYTF
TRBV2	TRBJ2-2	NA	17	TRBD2	TGTGCCAGCAGCCTAAGGACTAGCGGGAGGACCGCCGGGGAGCTGTTTTTT	CASSLRTSGRTAGELFF
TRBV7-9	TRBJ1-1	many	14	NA	TGTGCCAGCAGCTTAAGTCGACTTAACACTGAAGCTTTCTTT	CASSLSRLNTEAFF
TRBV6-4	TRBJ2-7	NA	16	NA	TGTGCCAGCATCGGACCGAGAGGGCGGAGCTCCTACGAGCAGTACTTC	CASIGPRGRSSYEQYF
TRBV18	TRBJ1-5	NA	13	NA	TGTGCCAGCTCACCAGGGGGTTTGTCGCCCCAGCATTTT	CASSPGGLSPQHF
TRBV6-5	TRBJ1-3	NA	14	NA	TGTGCCAGCAGCACCGGGGCCTCTGGAAACACCATATATTTT	CASSTGASGNTIYF
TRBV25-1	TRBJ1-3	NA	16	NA	TGTGCCAGCAGTGACAAGTTCCCCGGAGCTGGAAACACCATATATTTT	CASSDKFPGAGNTIYF
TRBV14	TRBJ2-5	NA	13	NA	TGTGCCAGCAGTCCTCGACTGCAAGAGACCCAGTACTTC	CASSPRLQETQYF
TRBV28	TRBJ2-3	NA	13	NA	TGTGCCAGCAGTTTCCCGATACCAGATACGCAGTATTTT	CASSFPIPDTQYF
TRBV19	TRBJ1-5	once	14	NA	TGTGCCAGTAGGGCCGGGACGGCCAATCAGCCCCAGCATTTT	CASRAGTANQPQHF
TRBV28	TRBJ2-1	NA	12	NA	TGTGCCAGCAGTTTAACCCTCAATGAGCAGTTCTTC	CASSLTLNEQFF
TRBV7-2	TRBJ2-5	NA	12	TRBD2	TGTGCCAGCGGCGGGGGCCAAGAGACCCAGTACTTC	CASGGGQETQYF
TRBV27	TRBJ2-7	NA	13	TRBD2	TGTGCCAGCGGACTAGCGGGAGTCTACGAGCAGTACTTC	CASGLAGVYEQYF
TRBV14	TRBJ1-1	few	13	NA	TGTGCCAGCAGCCCAGCGTTGAACACTGAAGCTTTCTTT	CASSPALNTEAFF
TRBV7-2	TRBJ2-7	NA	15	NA	TGTGCCACCCAGCTTAGTAGGGGACCCTCCTACGAGCAGTACTTC	CATQLSRGPSYEQYF
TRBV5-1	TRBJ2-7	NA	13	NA	TGCGCCAGCAGCCCACAAGGGCTCTACGAGCAGTACTTC	CASSPQGLYEQYF
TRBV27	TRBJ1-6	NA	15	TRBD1	TGTGCCAGCAGTTTATCCGGACAGGAAAATTCACCCCTCCACTTT	CASSLSGQENSPLHF
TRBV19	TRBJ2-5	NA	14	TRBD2	TGTGCCAGTAGTTCCCTGGGGACTAGTGAGACCCAGTACTTC	CASSSLGTSETQYF
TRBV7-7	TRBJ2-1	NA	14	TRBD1	TGTGCTAGCAGCTTAGATGGGACAGACAATGAGCAGTTCTTC	CASSLDGTDNEQFF
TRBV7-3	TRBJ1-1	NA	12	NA	TGTGCCAGCAGCTTTATGACTATTGAACCTTTCTTT	CASSFMTIEPFF
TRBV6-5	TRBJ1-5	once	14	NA	TGTGCCAGCAGTGAGCGGTTTAGCAATCAGCCCCAGCATTTT	CASSERFSNQPQHF
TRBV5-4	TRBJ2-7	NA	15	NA	TGTGCCAGCAGCTTGGGTCAGGGGCCAACCTACGAGCAGTACTTC	CASSLGQGPTYEQYF
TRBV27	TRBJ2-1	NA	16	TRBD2	TGTGCCAGCAGCCCCGTGGCGGGAGGTTCCCGCAATGAGCAGTTCTTC	CASSPVAGGSRNEQFF
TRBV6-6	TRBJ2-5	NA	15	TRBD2	TGTGCCAGCAGGACCTTGGCGGGAGGAGGGGGGACCCAGTACTTC	CASRTLAGGGGTQYF
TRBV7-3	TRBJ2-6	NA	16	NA	TGTGCCAGCGGTTCCAAGGGCGAACCTGGGGCCAACGTCCTGACTTTC	CASGSKGEPGANVLTF
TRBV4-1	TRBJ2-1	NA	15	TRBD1	TGCGCCAGCAGCCAGGGACAGGGGGCGGACAATGAGCAGTTCTTC	CASSQGQGADNEQFF
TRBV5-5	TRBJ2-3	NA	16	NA	TGTGCCAGCAGCTTGGGGGCCAACGAGGCGACAGATACGCAGTATTTT	CASSLGANEATDTQYF
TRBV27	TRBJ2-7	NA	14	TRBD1	TGTGCCAGCAGAAGACAGGGAGCTCTCTACGAGCAGTACTTC	CASRRQGALYEQYF
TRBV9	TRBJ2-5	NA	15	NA	TGTGCCAGCAGCGCCCAAGGGTGGCTGGAAGAGACCCAGTACTTC	CASSAQGWLEETQYF
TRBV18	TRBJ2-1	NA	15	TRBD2	TGTGCCAGCTCACCAAGCGGGAGGACCTACAATGAGCAGTTCTTC	CASSPSGRTYNEQFF
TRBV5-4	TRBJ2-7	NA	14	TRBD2	TGTGCCAGCAGCTCGGGACTAGGAGCCTACGAGCAGTACTTC	CASSSGLGAYEQYF
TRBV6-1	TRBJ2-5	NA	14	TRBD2	TGTGCCAGCTACCCGGGACTAGCGGGAGGGAGGCAGTACTTC	CASYPGLAGGRQYF
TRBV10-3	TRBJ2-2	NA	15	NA	TGTGCCATCAGTGAGTCTGGGGGACCGACCGGGGAGCTGTTTTTT	CAISESGGPTGELFF
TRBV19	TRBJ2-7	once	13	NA	TGTGCCAGTAGTTCCCGAGGGGGCTACGAGCAGTACTTC	CASSSRGGYEQYF
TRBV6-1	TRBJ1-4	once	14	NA	TGTGCCAGCAGTGGGGGCTCAACTAATGAAAAACTGTTTTTT	CASSGGSTNEKLFF
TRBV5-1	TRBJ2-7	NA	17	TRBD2	TGCGCCAGCAGCTTGATCAGTAGCGGGGTCAGCTCCTACGAGCAGTACTTC	CASSLISSGVSSYEQYF
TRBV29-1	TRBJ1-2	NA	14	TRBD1	TGCAGCGTTGAAGGGACAGGGGGCAGCTATGGCTACACCTTC	CSVEGTGGSYGYTF
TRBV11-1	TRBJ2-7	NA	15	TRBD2	TGTGCCAGCAGCTTAGTTAGCGGGAGAACCTACGAGCAGTACTTC	CASSLVSGRTYEQYF
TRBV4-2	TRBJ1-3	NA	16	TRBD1	TGTGCCAGCAGCCAAAGTAAGGACAGGGCTGGAAACACCATATATTTT	CASSQSKDRAGNTIYF
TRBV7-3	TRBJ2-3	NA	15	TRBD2	TGTGCCAGCAGCTCCTCTAGCGGGAGAGCAGATACGCAGTATTTT	CASSSSSGRADTQYF
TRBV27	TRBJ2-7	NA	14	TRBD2	TGTGCCAGTAGGGGACTACTCTTTACTAAAGAGCAGTACTTC	CASRGLLFTKEQYF
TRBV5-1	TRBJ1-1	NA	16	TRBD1	TGCGCCAGCAGCCCGGCGGGCAGGGGGATGAACACTGAAGCTTTCTTT	CASSPAGRGMNTEAFF
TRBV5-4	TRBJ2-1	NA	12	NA	TGTGCCAGCAGCTTGGGGGGTGATGAGCAGTTCTTC	CASSLGGDEQFF
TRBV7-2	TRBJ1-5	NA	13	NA	TGTGCCAGCAGCTTAGTAGTGAATCAGCCCCAGCATTTT	CASSLVVNQPQHF
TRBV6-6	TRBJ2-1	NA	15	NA	TGTGCCAGCAGTCGTTCTAGGGGTGATGGTTATGAGCAGTTCTTC	CASSRSRGDGYEQFF
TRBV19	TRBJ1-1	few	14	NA	TGTGCCAGTAGATCACCGGGTGGGAACACTGAAGCTTTCTTT	CASRSPGGNTEAFF